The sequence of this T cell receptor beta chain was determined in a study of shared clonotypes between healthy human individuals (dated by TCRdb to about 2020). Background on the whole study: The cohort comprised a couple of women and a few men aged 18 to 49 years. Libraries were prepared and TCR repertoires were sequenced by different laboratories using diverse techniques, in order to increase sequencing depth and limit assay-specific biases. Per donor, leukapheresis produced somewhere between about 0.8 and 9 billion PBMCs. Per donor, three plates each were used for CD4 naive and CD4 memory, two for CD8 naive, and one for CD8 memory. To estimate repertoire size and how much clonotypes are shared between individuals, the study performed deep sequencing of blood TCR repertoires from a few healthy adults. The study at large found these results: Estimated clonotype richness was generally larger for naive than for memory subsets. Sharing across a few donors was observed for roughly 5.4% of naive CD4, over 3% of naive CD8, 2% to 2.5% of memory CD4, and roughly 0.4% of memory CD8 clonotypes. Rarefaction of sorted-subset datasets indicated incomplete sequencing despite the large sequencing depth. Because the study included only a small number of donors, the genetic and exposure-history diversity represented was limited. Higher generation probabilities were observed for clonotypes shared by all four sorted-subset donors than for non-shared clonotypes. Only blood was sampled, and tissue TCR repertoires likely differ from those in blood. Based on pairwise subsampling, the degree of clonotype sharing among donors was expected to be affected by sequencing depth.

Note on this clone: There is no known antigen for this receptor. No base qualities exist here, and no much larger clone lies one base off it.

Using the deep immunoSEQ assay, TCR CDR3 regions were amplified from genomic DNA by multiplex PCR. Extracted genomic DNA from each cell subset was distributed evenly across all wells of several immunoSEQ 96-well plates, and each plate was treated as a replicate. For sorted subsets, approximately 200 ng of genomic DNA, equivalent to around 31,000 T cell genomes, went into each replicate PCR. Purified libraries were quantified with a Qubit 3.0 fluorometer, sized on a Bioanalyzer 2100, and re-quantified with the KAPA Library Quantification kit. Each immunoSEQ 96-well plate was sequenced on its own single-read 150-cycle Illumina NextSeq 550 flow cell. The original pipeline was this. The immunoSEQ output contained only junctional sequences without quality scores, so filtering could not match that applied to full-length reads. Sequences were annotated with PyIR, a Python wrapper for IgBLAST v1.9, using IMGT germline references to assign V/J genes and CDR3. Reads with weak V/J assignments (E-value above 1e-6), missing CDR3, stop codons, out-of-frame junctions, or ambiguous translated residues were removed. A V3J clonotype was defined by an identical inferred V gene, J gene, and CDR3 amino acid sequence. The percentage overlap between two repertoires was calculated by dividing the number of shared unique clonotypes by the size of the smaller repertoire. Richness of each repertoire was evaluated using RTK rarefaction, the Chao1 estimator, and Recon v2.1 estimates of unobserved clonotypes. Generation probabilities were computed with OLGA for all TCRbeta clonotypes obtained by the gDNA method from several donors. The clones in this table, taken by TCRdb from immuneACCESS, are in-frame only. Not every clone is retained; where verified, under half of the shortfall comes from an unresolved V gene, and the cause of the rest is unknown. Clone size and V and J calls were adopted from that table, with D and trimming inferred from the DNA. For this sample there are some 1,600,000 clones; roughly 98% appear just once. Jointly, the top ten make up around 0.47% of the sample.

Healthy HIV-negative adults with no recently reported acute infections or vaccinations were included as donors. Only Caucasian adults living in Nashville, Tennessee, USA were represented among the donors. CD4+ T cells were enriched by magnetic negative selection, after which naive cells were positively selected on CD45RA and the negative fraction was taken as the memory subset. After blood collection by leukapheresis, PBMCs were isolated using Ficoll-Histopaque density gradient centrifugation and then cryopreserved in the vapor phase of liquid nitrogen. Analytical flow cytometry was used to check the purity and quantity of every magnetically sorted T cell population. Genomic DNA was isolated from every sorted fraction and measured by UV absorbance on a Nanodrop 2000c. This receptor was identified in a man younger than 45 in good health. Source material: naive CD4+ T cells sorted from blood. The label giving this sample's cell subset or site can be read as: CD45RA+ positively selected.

The sequenced DNA is TGTGCCAGCAGCCCCGGGACAGGGGAAGAAAAACTGTTTTTT. This encodes CASSPGTGEEKLFF. Recombination joined TRBV7-2 with TRBJ1-4; a stretch of 10 junction bases matches TRBD1. Its CDR3 holds 14 amino acids, cysteine through phenylalanine. Here the CDR3 DNA is all that survives: 42 bases in frame from base 1. The germline V gene gives CDR1 as SGHTA and CDR2 as FQGNSA. V ends up 5 bases short and J 8 bases short, with an unmatched junction base count of 5.